This record concerns one T cell receptor beta chain sequence. Its matching antigen is unknown. Sorted populations comprised CD4+ and CD8+ T cells obtained from PBMCs. The data derive from a study of CD8+ T cells in alopecia areata. Whole-study findings and limits: Scalp samples also yield sequences of resident alphabeta T cells from normal skin.

cDNA prepared by RNA extraction and subsequent reverse transcription served as the template for sequencing. The assay was immunoSEQ multiplex PCR, and TCRdb's table has in-frame clones only and misses some. The repertoire holds about 120,000 clones, with 55% to 70% as singletons. The germline V gene has CDR1 SEHNR and CDR2 FQNEAQ (reference sequence). Trimming stripped 5 bases from V and 6 bases from J, with 4 bases between. CDR3 length: 11 residues. The clonotype comes from a human donor in good health. Input material: CD4+ T cells sorted from blood. The J gene is TRBJ2-2, the V gene TRBV7-9; D is unresolved. The CDR3 protein is CASSRAGELFF. The CDR3 DNA sequence: TGTGCCAGCAGCAGGGCCGGGGAGCTGTTTTTT.